The 9 T cell receptor beta chains reported below all come from one sample, sequenced in a study of cytomegalovirus exposure and HLA in healthy donors. The primer mix had 60 Vbeta and 13 Jbeta primers. Profiling relied on immunoSEQ multiplex PCR, and the TCRdb table lists in-frame clones only, not all of them. The sample includes roughly 130,000 clones, approximately 80% of them seen just once. Sequenced sample: PBMCs. These TCRs come from a man aged 40-49 years in good health and CMV-seronegative.

The chain uses TRBV6-6 and TRBJ1-5; D remains unclear. The germline V gene encodes CDR1 MNHNY and CDR2 SVGAGI (reference sequence). V was shortened by 2 bases and J by 3 bases, with 8 bases between the two germline ends. The CDR3 runs 14 residues. CDR3 region: CASSYLEPNQPQHF. CDR3 coding DNA: TGTGCCAGCAGTTACCTCGAGCCCAATCAGCCCCAGCATTTT.

The chain recombines TRBV6-5 with TRBJ2-2, with D perhaps TRBD2 (5 bases). The CDR3 contains 15 residues. CDR1 MNHEY and CDR2 SVGAGI come from the germline V gene. V was trimmed by 8 bases and J by 1 base, leaving 14 bases between them. Here the CDR3 reads CASSFLAQNTGELFF. CDR3 DNA sequence: TGTGCCAGCTCCTTTCTAGCTCAGAACACCGGGGAGCTGTTTTTT.

The rearrangement uses TRBV5-1 and TRBJ1-1; TRBD1 agrees at 9 bases. V lost 4 bases, J lost 4 bases, and 5 bases stayed unmatched. Germline-derived CDR1 and CDR2 are SGHRS and YFSETQ. The CDR3 is 14 residues long. CDR3: CASSTGGSSTEAFF. The CDR3 coding sequence is TGCGCCAGCAGCACAGGGGGCTCGAGCACTGAAGCTTTCTTT.

This chain connects TRBV5-6 to TRBJ2-7; 8 positions agree with TRBD1. Germline V gives CDR1 SGHDT, CDR2 YYEEEE. The CDR3 length is 14 residues. The junction had 3 bases not matched to a gene; V was cut back by 0 bases and J by 4 bases. This CDR3 is CASSLGRGLYEQYF. CDR3 nucleotides: TGTGCCAGCAGCTTGGGCAGGGGGCTGTACGAGCAGTACTTC. The full variable domain, its missing parts supplied by reference TRBV5-6 and TRBJ2-7, is DAGVTQSPTHLIKTRGQQVTLRCSPKSGHDTVSWYQQALGQGPQFIFQYYEEEERQRGNFPDRFSGHQFPNYSSELNVNALLLGDSALYLCASSLGRGLYEQYFGPGTRLTVT.

The chain links TRBV9 to TRBJ2-7; 7 bases map to TRBD1. The CDR3 is 15 amino acids. The ends lost 3 bases at V and 0 bases at J; junction bases unmatched: 6. Germline CDR1 is SGDLS and CDR2 is YYNGEE. CDR3 sequence (DNA): TGTGCCAGCAGCGGGCAGGGGGTGGGCTCCTACGAGCAGTACTTC. Translation gives CASSGQGVGSYEQYF. The full variable domain, in which reference TRBV9 and TRBJ2-7 provide the parts outside the CDR3, is DSGVTQTPKHLITATGQRVTLRCSPRSGDLSVYWYQQSLDQGLQFLIQYYNGEERAKGNILERFSAQQFPDLHSELNLSSLELGDSALYFCASSGQGVGSYEQYFGPGTRLTVT.

This clone was found a few times. The rearrangement joins TRBV25-1 to TRBJ1-4, with D uncertain. The CDR3 is made up of 12 amino acids. The germline CDR1 and CDR2 sequences are MGHDK and SYGVNS. The V end was cut by 1 base, the J end by 13 bases, with 10 bases between. The CDR3 bases are TGTGCCAGCAGTGAATTCGGGGAATCACTGTTTTTT. Protein sequence: CASSEFGESLFF.

Only a few counts were recorded for this clone. V gene TRBV7-8 combines with J gene TRBJ2-7; 7 positions match TRBD2. The CDR3 length is 15 residues. Germline V gene lookup returns CDR1 SGHVS and CDR2 FQNEAQ. V dropped 5 bases and J dropped 4; count of bases not matched to a gene: 11. CDR3 region: CASSPRVVGGYEQYF. In DNA, the CDR3 is TGTGCCAGCAGCCCCCGTGTTGTGGGAGGGTACGAGCAGTACTTC. Full variable domain (outside the CDR3, taken from reference TRBV7-8 and TRBJ2-7): GAGVSQSPRYKVAKRGQDVALRCDPISGHVSLFWYQQALGQGPEFLTYFQNEAQLDKSGLPSDRFFAERPEGSVSTLKIQRTQQEDSAVYLCASSPRVVGGYEQYFGPGTRLTVT.

This clone was observed a handful of times. This chain joins TRBV5-1 and TRBJ2-3; 7 positions match TRBD2. The CDR3 length is 17 residues. Per germline, CDR1 SGHRS and CDR2 YFSETQ. With 4 bases clipped from V and 2 bases from J, the junction kept 13 bases outside the gene matches. CDR3 region: CASSHTPRGGDTDTQYF. The DNA for the CDR3 is TGCGCCAGCAGCCATACCCCCCGCGGGGGAGACACAGATACGCAGTATTTT.

The V gene is TRBV6-4, the J gene TRBJ2-2; 12 bases align to TRBD1. The CDR3 has 17 amino acids. Losses at the gene ends were 4 bases for V and 7 bases for J; bases not matched to a gene: 10. Germline V CDR1 and CDR2: MRHNA, SNTAGT. CDR3 nucleotides: TGTGCCAGCAGTGCCGCTCCGGGACAGGGGGCAGTCGGGGAGCTGTTTTTT. Translation: CASSAAPGQGAVGELFF.